This entry concerns a single TCR beta chain. This sample was included in a study of cytomegalovirus exposure and HLA in healthy donors. The V segment lost 4 bases and the J segment 0 bases; nucleotides outside the gene matches: 10. CDR3 size: 17 residues. CDR1 is LNHDA and CDR2 is SQIVND in the germline V gene (reference sequence). The PCR made use of 60 Vbeta and 13 Jbeta primers. Using immunoSEQ multiplex PCR, the repertoire was profiled, and TCRdb retains in-frame clones only, with some absent. The profile covers 150,000 or so clones, with approximately 74% appearing a single time and around 1.9% taken by the ten largest.

The TCR originated in a man aged 25 to 40 in good health and CMV-seronegative. The chain has TRBV19 and TRBJ2-7; 9 nucleotides line up with TRBD1. The sample was PBMCs. The CDR3 loop is CASSTLIGQGHSYEQYF. CDR3 coding DNA: TGTGCCAGTAGTACTCTGATTGGACAGGGGCACTCCTACGAGCAGTACTTC.